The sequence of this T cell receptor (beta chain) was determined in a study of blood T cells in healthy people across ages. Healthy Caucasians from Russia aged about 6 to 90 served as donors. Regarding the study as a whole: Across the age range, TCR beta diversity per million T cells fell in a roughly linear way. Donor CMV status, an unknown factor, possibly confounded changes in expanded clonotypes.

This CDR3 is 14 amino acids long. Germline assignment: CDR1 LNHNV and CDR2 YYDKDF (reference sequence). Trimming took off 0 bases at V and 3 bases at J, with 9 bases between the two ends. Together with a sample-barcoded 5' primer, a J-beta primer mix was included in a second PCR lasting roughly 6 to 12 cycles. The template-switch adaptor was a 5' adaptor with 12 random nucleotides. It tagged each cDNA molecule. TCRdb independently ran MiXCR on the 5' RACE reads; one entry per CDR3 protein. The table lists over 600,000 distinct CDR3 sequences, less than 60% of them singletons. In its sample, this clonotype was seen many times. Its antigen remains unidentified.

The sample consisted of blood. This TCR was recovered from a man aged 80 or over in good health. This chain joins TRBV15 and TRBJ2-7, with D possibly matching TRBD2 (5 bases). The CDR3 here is CATSREFSVYEQYF. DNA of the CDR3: TGTGCCACCAGCAGAGAGTTTAGCGTCTACGAGCAGTACTTC. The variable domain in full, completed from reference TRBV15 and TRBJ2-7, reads DAMVIQNPRYQVTQFGKPVTLSCSQTLNHNVMYWYQQKSSQAPKLLFHYYDKDFNNEADTPDNFQSRRPNTSFCFLDIRSPGLGDTAMYLCATSREFSVYEQYFGPGTRLTVT.